This T cell receptor (beta chain) was found in a study of early T cells in non-severe SARS-CoV-2 infection. Turning to this clonotype: One junction end does not reproduce the germline sequence, and a read error may be involved.

Germline V lookup: CDR1 SGHTA, CDR2 FQGNSA. The CDR3 runs 12 residues. TCRdb reanalysed the 5' RACE reads using MiXCR and keeps one entry per CDR3 protein. The repertoire holds tens of thousands of distinct CDR3 sequences, with roughly 10% as singletons. The chain carries TRBV7-2 and TRBJ2-1; a weak D match, TRBD2 (5 bases). What was sequenced was whole blood. The sequence derives from an adult who was a healthcare worker with PCR-confirmed SARS-CoV-2 infection or an uninfected control (not recorded which). CDR3 loop: CVSSGYLNEQFF. The CDR3, as DNA: TGTGTCAGCAGCGGCTACCTCAATGAGCAGTTCTTC.